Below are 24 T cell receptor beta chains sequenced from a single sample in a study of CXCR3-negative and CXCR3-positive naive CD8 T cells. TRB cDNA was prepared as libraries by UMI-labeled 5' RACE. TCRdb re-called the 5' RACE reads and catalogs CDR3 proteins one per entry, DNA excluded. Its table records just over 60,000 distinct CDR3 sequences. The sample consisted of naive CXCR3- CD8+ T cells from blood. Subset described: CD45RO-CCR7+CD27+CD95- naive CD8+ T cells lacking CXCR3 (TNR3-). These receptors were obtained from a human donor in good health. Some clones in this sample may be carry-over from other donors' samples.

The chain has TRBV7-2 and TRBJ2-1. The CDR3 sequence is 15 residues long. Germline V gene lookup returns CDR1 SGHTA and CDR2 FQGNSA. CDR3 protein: CASSLSGSSYNEQFF.

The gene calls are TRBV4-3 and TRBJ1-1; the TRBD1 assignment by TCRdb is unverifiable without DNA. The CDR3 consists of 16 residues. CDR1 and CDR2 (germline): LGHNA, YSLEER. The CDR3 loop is CASSQVPGGRSTEAFF.

This CDR3 reads CASSQDIDRMDGGYTF. The V and J genes are TRBV3-1 and TRBJ1-2. The CDR3 has 16 amino acids. CDR1 and CDR2 from the germline V gene are LGHDT and YNNKEL (reference sequence).

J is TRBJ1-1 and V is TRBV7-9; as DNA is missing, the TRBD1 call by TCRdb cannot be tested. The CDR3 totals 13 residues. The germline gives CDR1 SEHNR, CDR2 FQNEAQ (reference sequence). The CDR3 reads CASSLVREPEAFF.

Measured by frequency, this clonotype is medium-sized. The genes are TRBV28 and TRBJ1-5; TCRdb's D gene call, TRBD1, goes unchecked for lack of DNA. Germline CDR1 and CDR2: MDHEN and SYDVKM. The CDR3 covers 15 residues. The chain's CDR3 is CASLGTGGILQPQHF.

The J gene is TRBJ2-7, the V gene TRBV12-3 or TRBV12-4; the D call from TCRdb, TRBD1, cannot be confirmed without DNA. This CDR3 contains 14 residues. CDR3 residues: CASSLWTGVDEQYF.

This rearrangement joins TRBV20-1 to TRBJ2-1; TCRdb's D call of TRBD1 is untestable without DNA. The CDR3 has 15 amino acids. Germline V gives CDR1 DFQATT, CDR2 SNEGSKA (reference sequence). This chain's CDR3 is CSAREWDRVYNEQFF.

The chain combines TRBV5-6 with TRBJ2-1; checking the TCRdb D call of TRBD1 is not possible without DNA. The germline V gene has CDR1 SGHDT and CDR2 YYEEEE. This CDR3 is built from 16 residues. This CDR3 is CASSLGVRDRGNEQFF.

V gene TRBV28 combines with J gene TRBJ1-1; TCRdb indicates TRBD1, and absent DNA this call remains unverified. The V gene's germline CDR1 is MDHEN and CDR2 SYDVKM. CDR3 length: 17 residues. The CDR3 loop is CASSPVRDSLMNTEAFF.

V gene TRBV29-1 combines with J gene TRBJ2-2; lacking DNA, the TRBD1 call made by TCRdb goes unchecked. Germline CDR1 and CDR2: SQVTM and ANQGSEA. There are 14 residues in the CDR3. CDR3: CSVPRLGSTGELFF.

The chain's CDR3 is CASSYVSRGPYEQYF. The rearrangement joins TRBV6-5 to TRBJ2-7; TCRdb's D call of TRBD2 is untestable without DNA. Germline loops: CDR1 MNHEY, CDR2 SVGAGI. This CDR3 has 15 amino acids.

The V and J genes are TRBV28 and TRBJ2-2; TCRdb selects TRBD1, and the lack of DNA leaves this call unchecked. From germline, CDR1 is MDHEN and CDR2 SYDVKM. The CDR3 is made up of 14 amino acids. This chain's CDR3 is CASSSRDNTGELFF. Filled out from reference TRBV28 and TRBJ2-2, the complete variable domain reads DVKVTQSSRYLVKRTGEKVFLECVQDMDHENMFWYRQDPGLGLRLIYFSYDVKMKEKGDIPEGYSVSREKKERFSLILESASTNQTSMYLCASSSRDNTGELFFGEGSRLTVL.

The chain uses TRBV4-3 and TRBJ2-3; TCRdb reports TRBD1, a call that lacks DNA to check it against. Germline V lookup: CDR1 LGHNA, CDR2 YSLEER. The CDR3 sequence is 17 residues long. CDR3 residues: CASSQDLPGGSTDTQYF.

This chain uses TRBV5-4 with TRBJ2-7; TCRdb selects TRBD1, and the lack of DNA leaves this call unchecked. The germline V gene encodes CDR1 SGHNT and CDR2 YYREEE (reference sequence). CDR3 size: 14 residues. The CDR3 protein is CASSLVPGAVEQYF.

CDR3 region: CASRAGRFTEAFF. This rearrangement joins TRBV27 to TRBJ1-1. The CDR3 totals 13 residues. In germline, CDR1 is MNHEY, CDR2 SMNVEV (reference sequence).

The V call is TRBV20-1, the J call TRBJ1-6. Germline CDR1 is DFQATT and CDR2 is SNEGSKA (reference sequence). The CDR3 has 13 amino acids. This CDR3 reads CSARDKENSPLHF.

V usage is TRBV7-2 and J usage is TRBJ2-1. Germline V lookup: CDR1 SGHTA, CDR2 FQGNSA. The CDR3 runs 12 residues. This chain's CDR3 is CARGSSYNEQFF.

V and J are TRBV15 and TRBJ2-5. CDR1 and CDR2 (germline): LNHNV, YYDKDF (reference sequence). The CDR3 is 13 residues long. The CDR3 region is CATSVGDQETQYF. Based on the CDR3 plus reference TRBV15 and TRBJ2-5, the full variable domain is DAMVIQNPRYQVTQFGKPVTLSCSQTLNHNVMYWYQQKSSQAPKLLFHYYDKDFNNEADTPDNFQSRRPNTSFCFLDIRSPGLGDTAMYLCATSVGDQETQYFGPGTRLLVL.

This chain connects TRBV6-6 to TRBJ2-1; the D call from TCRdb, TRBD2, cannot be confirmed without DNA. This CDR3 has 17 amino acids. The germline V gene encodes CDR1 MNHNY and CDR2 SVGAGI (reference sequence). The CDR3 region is CASSYSPGGAWYNEQFF.

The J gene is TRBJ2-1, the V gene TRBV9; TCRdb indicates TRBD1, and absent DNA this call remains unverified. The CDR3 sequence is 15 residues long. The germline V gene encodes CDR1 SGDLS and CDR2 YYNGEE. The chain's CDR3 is CASRPDSASYNEQFF. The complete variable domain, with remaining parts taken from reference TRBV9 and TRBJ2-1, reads DSGVTQTPKHLITATGQRVTLRCSPRSGDLSVYWYQQSLDQGLQFLIQYYNGEERAKGNILERFSAQQFPDLHSELNLSSLELGDSALYFCASRPDSASYNEQFFGPGTRLTVL.

This CDR3 reads CSVRPVDYNEQFF. The chain is built from TRBV29-1 and TRBJ2-1; TCRdb designates TRBD1, a call that cannot be tested without DNA. The CDR3 is 13 amino acids. Per the germline V gene, CDR1 is SQVTM and CDR2 is ANQGSEA.

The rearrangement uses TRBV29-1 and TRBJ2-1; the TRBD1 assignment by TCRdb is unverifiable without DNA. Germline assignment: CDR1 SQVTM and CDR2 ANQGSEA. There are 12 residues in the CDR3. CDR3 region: CSVEGQGIEQFF.

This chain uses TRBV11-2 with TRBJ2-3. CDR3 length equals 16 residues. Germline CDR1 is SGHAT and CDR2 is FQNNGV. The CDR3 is CASSLDRQGGTDTQYF.

The CDR3 spells CASSHPWGDRSSYGQYF. V usage is TRBV7-9 and J usage is TRBJ2-7; TCRdb's D call, TRBD1, is unchecked because there is no DNA. Germline V gene sequence: CDR1 SEHNR, CDR2 FQNEAQ (reference sequence). CDR3 length equals 17 residues. Based on the CDR3 plus reference TRBV7-9 and TRBJ2-7, the full variable domain is DTGVSQNPRHKITKRGQNVTFRCDPISEHNRLYWYRQTLGQGPEFLTYFQNEAQLEKSRLLSDRFSAERPKGSFSTLEIQRTEQGDSAMYLCASSHPWGDRSSYGQYFGPGTRLTVT.